The 9 T cell receptor beta chains below come from one sample, sequenced in a study of cytomegalovirus exposure and HLA in healthy donors. The PCR ran on 60 Vbeta and 13 Jbeta primers. TCRdb keeps only in-frame clones here, not all; method: immunoSEQ multiplex PCR. The sample holds around 250,000 clones; about 80% are singletons and the top ten take almost 8%. Sequenced sample: PBMCs. The receptors derive from an older woman in good health and CMV-seropositive.

V gene TRBV5-6 combines with J gene TRBJ1-3, with TRBD1 as a possible D gene (6 bases). CDR1 and CDR2 (germline): SGHDT, YYEEEE. Deletions cut 2 bases from V and 0 bases from J, with 12 bases between. CDR3 length: 16 amino acids. The CDR3 sequence is CASSLRGQISGNTIYF. Written as DNA, the CDR3 is TGTGCCAGCAGCTTAAGAGGACAGATCTCTGGAAACACCATATATTTT.

In regard to this clone: At one of its ends the junction is not consistent with the germline gene, which may arise from a read error. This chain connects TRBV7-9 to TRBJ1-2, with 7 bases identical to TRBD1. Germline-derived CDR1 and CDR2 are SEHNR and FQNEAQ (reference sequence). The CDR3 sequence is 14 residues long. The CDR3 DNA reads TGTGCCAACAGCGGATCCGGGACAGTCTATGGCTACACCTTC. It yields the protein CANSGSGTVYGYTF.

This sequence joins TRBV5-1 and TRBJ1-2; D perhaps matches TRBD1 (6 bases). The germline gives CDR1 SGHRS, CDR2 YFSETQ. This CDR3 is 14 amino acids long. With 0 bases removed from V and 12 bases from J, the gap between germline ends came to 18 bases. The CDR3 reads CASSLGGGEYRDTF. Here the CDR3 DNA reads TGCGCCAGCAGCTTGGGCGGGGGCGAGTACCGCGACACCTTC.

This chain connects TRBV11-2 to TRBJ2-3, with 10 bases fitting TRBD1. The trim removed 5 bases at V and 7 bases at J, leaving 3 bases unmatched. Germline V gene sequence: CDR1 SGHAT, CDR2 FQNNGV. This CDR3 contains 13 residues. The CDR3 region is CASSPDRGHTQYF. DNA of the CDR3: TGTGCCAGCAGCCCCGACAGGGGGCATACGCAGTATTTT.

Details on this clone: This CDR3 is also generated by other DNA sequences in the sample. The gene calls are TRBV27 and TRBJ1-2, with 9 bases identical to TRBD1. Trimming took 5 bases from V and 8 from J; bases not matched to a gene: 6. The CDR3 has 13 amino acids. The germline V gene has CDR1 MNHEY and CDR2 SMNVEV (reference sequence). The CDR3 sequence is CASSPGQGSGYTF. For the CDR3, the DNA is TGTGCCAGCAGTCCCGGACAGGGGAGCGGCTACACCTTC.

The chain uses TRBV19 and TRBJ1-4; TRBD1 matches 9 bases. Germline V gene lookup returns CDR1 LNHDA and CDR2 SQIVND (reference sequence). V dropped 3 bases and J dropped 0; count of bases not matched to a gene: 11. This CDR3 region has 19 residues. The CDR3 here is CASSIGQGYLPTTNEKLFF. The CDR3 coding sequence is TGTGCCAGTAGTATCGGACAGGGGTACCTACCTACAACTAATGAAAAACTGTTTTTT.

The chain recombines TRBV5-1 with TRBJ2-1; 8 bases are shared with TRBD1. Germline assignment: CDR1 SGHRS and CDR2 YFSETQ. J gave up 6 bases and V 3 bases, and 11 bases lay outside the gene matches. This CDR3 contains 16 residues. The CDR3 here is CASSSRGTGRTNEQFF. CDR3 sequence (DNA): TGCGCCAGCAGCTCCAGAGGGACAGGTAGAACCAATGAGCAGTTCTTC.

The rearrangement joins TRBV30 to TRBJ1-4; D perhaps matches TRBD1 (6 bases). Germline CDR1 GTSNPN, CDR2 SVGIG (reference sequence). There are 14 residues in the CDR3. V dropped 5 bases and J dropped 7 bases, with 17 bases sitting between them. CDR3 bases: TGTGCCTGGGGGGAAGGGGGATCTTTTGAAAAACTGTTTTTT. It codes for CAWGEGGSFEKLFF.

The chain has TRBV6-5 and TRBJ2-1; D not certain. Germline CDR1 MNHEY, CDR2 SVGAGI. Trimming stripped 7 bases from V and 3 bases from J, with 16 bases between. The CDR3 is made up of 15 amino acids. The CDR3 DNA reads as TGTGCCAGCACAAACATACCGAGCGACTACAATGAGCAGTTCTTC. Translation: CASTNIPSDYNEQFF.